This T cell receptor (beta chain) derives from a study of CD8+CD57+ T cells in acquired aplastic anemia. Flow cytometry had shown expanded CD8+CD57+ cells in the patients chosen for sequencing. As regards this clonotype: Its target is not known.

Investigators profiled TCR beta VDJ and CDR3 from genomic DNA template. MiXCR, run by TCRdb on the reads, gives a single entry per CDR3 protein. The sample comprises around 200,000 distinct CDR3 sequences, about half of which are singletons, and just under 20% rests with the top ten. V was trimmed by 0 bases and J by 0 bases, leaving 9 bases between them. Germline CDR1 SGDLS, CDR2 YYNGEE. The CDR3 has 15 amino acids. Study outcomes and limitations: Found in both controls and patients were approximately 30 CD8+ CDR3 sequences.

The rearrangement uses TRBV9 and TRBJ1-1; TRBD1 is a possible D gene (5 bases). The sequenced sample consisted of sorted CD4+, CD8+, or CD8+CD57+ T cells (not recorded which) from PBMCs. The receptor comes from a human donor with aplastic anemia. The CDR3 spells CASSVGMTVNTEAFF. The CDR3 region has the DNA TGTGCCAGCAGCGTAGGAATGACAGTGAACACTGAAGCTTTCTTT.